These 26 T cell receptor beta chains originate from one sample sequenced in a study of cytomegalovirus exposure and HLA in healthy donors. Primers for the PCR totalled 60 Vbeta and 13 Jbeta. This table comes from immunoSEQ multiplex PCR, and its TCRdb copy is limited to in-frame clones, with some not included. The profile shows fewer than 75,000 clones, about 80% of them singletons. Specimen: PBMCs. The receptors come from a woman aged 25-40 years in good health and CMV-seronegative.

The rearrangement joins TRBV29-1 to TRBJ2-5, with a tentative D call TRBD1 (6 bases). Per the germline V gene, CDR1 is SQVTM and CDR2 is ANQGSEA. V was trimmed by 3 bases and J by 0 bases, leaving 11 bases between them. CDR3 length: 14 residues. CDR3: CSVDRDRYQETQYF. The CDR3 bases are TGCAGCGTTGATCGAGACAGGTACCAAGAGACCCAGTACTTC.

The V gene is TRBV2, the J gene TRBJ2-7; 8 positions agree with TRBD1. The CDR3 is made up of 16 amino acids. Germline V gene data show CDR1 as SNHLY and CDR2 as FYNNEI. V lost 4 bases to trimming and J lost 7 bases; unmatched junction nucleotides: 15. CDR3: CASSGLGGQGLKEQYF. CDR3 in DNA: TGTGCCAGCAGTGGCCTCGGTGGACAGGGCTTAAAGGAGCAGTACTTC.

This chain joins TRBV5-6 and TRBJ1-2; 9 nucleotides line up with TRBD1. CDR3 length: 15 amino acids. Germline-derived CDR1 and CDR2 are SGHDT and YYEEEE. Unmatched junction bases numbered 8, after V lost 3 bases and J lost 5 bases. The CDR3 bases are TGTGCCAGCAGCTCCGGGGGGACAGGGCTATATGGCTACACCTTC. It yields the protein CASSSGGTGLYGYTF. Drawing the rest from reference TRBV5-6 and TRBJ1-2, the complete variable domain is DAGVTQSPTHLIKTRGQQVTLRCSPKSGHDTVSWYQQALGQGPQFIFQYYEEEERQRGNFPDRFSGHQFPNYSSELNVNALLLGDSALYLCASSSGGTGLYGYTFGSGTRLTVV.

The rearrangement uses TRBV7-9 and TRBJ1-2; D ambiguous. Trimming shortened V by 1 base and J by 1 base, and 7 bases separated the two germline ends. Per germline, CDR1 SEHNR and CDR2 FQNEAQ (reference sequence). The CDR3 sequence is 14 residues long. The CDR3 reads CASSLGVSNYGYTF. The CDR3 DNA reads TGTGCCAGCAGCTTAGGTGTCAGTAACTATGGCTACACCTTC.

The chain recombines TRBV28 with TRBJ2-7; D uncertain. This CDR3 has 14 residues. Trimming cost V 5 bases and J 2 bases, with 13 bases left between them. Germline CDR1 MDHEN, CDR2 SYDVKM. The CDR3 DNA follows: TGTGCCAGCAGTCTCCACGAGCCTCCCTACGAGCAGTACTTC. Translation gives CASSLHEPPYEQYF. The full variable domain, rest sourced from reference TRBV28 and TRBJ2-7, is DVKVTQSSRYLVKRTGEKVFLECVQDMDHENMFWYRQDPGLGLRLIYFSYDVKMKEKGDIPEGYSVSREKKERFSLILESASTNQTSMYLCASSLHEPPYEQYFGPGTRLTVT.

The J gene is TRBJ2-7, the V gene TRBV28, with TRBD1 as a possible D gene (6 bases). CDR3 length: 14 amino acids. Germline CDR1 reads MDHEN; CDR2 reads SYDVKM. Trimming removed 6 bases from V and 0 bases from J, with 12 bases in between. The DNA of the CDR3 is TGTGCCAGCAGCCGACCGGACAGCTCCTACGAGCAGTACTTC. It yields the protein CASSRPDSSYEQYF.

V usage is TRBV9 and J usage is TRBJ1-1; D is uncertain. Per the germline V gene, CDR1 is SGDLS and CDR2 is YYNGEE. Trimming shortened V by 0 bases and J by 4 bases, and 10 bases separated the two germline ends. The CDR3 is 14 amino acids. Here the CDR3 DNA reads TGTGCCAGCAGCGTAGGCGGTAGGCTCACTGAAGCTTTCTTT. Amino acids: CASSVGGRLTEAFF.

CDR3 DNA: TGTGCCAGCAGTTATTCGGACAGAACCTACGAGCAGTACTTC. It codes for CASSYSDRTYEQYF. The chain uses TRBV6-5 and TRBJ2-7, with D maybe TRBD1 (6 bases). CDR1 and CDR2 from the germline V gene are MNHEY and SVGAGI. Trimming cost V 3 bases and J 2 bases, with 11 bases left between them. This CDR3 spans 14 amino acids.

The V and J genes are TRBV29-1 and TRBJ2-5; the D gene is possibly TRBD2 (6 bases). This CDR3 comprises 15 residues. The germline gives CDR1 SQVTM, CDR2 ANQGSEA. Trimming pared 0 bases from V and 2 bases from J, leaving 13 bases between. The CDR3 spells CSVEDLPGDQETQYF. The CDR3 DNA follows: TGCAGCGTTGAAGATCTTCCGGGAGATCAAGAGACCCAGTACTTC.

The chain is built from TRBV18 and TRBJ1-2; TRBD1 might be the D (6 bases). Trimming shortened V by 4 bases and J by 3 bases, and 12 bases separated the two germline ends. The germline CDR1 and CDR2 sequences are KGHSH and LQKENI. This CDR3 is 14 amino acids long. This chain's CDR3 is CASSREGVDYGYTF. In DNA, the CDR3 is TGTGCCAGCTCACGAGAGGGGGTTGACTATGGCTACACCTTC.

The CDR3 DNA is TGCGCCAGCAGGCAGGGACAGGGGTATGAAAAACTGTTTTTT. It specifies CASRQGQGYEKLFF. The chain has TRBV5-1 and TRBJ1-4, with 10 positions matching TRBD1. Germline CDR1 reads SGHRS; CDR2 reads YFSETQ. The V segment lost 5 bases and the J segment 6 bases; nucleotides outside the gene matches: 4. The CDR3 runs to 14 residues. The variable domain in full, completed from reference TRBV5-1 and TRBJ1-4, reads KAGVTQTPRYLIKTRGQQVTLSCSPISGHRSVSWYQQTPGQGLQFLFEYFSETQRNKGNFPGRFSGRQFSNSRSEMNVSTLELGDSALYLCASRQGQGYEKLFFGSGTQLSVL.

The CDR3 region is CASSRQGALHEQYF. The DNA for the CDR3 is TGTGCCAGCAGCCGACAGGGGGCGCTTCACGAGCAGTACTTC. The chain links TRBV5-6 to TRBJ2-7, with 10 bases matching TRBD1. Trimming removed 4 bases from V and 5 bases from J; junction bases left unmatched: 6. The CDR3 loop spans 14 amino acids. Germline values: CDR1 SGHDT, CDR2 YYEEEE.

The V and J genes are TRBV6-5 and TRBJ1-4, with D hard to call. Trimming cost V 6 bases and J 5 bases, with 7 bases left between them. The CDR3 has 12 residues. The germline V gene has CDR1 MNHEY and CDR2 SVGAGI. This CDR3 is CASRRLNEKLFF. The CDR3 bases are TGTGCCAGCAGGCGGTTAAATGAAAAACTGTTTTTT.

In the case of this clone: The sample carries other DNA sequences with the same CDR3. The CDR3 sequence: CASSYQETQYF. In nucleotides, the CDR3 is TGTGCCAGTTCGTACCAAGAGACCCAGTACTTC. This chain uses TRBV2 with TRBJ2-5; D uncertain. CDR3 length: 11 amino acids. Trimming removed 9 bases from V and 0 bases from J, with 5 bases in between. Germline CDR1 reads SNHLY; CDR2 reads FYNNEI.

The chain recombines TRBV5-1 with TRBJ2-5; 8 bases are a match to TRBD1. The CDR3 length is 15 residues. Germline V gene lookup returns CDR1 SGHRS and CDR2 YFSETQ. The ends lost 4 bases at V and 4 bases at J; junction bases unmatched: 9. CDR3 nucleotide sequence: TGCGCCAGCAGCCAAGGACAGGGAGGTTTAGAGACCCAGTACTTC. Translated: CASSQGQGGLETQYF.

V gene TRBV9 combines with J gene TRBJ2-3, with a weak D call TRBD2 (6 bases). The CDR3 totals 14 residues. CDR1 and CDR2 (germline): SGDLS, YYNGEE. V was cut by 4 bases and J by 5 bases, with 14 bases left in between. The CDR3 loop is CASSSGLIQDTQYF. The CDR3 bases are TGTGCCAGCAGCTCGGGACTCATTCAAGATACGCAGTATTTT.

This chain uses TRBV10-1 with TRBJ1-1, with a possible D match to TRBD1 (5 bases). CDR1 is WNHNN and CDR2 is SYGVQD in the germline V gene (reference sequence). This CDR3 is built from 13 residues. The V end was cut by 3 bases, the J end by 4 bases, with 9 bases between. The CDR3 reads CASSDRVGTEAFF. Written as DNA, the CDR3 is TGCGCCAGCAGTGACAGGGTAGGCACTGAAGCTTTCTTT.

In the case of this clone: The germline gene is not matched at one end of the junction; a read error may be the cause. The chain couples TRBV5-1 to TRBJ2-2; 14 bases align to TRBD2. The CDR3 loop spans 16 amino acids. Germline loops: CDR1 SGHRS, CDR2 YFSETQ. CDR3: CASRLGLAGATGELFF. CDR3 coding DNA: TGCGCCAGCAGGTTGGGACTAGCGGGGGCAACCGGGGAGCTGTTTTTT.

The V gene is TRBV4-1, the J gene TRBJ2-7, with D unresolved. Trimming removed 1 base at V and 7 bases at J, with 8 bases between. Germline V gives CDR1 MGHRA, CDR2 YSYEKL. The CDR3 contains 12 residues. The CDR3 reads CASSQAGVEQYF. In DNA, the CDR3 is TGCGCCAGCAGCCAAGCAGGTGTAGAGCAGTACTTC.

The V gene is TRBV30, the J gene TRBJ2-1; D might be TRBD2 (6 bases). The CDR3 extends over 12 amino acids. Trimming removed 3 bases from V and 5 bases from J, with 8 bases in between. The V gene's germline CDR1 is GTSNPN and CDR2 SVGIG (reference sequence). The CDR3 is CAWSGGNNEQFF. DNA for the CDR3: TGTGCCTGGAGCGGGGGAAACAATGAGCAGTTCTTC.

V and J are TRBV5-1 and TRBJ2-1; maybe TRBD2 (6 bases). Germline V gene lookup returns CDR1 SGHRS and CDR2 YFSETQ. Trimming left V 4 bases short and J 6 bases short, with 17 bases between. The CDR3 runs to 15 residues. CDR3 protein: CASSGGGTNINEQFF. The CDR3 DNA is TGCGCCAGCAGCGGCGGAGGGACCAATATCAATGAGCAGTTCTTC. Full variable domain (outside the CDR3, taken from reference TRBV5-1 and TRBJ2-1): KAGVTQTPRYLIKTRGQQVTLSCSPISGHRSVSWYQQTPGQGLQFLFEYFSETQRNKGNFPGRFSGRQFSNSRSEMNVSTLELGDSALYLCASSGGGTNINEQFFGPGTRLTVL.

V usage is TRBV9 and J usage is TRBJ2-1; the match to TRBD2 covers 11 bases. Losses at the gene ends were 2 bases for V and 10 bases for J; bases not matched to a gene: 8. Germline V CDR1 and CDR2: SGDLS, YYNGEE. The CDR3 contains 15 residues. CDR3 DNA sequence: TGTGCCAGCAGCGTTGGGGGGACTAGCGGAGGGGAGCAGTTCTTC. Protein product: CASSVGGTSGGEQFF.

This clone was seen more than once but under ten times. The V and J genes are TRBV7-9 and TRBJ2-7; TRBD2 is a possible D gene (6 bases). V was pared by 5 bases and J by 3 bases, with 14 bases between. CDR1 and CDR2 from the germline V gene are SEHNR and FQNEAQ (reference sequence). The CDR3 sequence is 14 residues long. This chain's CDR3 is CASSGTQEGYEQYF. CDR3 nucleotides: TGTGCCAGCAGCGGGACTCAAGAAGGCTACGAGCAGTACTTC. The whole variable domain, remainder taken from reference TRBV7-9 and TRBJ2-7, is DTGVSQNPRHKITKRGQNVTFRCDPISEHNRLYWYRQTLGQGPEFLTYFQNEAQLEKSRLLSDRFSAERPKGSFSTLEIQRTEQGDSAMYLCASSGTQEGYEQYFGPGTRLTVT.

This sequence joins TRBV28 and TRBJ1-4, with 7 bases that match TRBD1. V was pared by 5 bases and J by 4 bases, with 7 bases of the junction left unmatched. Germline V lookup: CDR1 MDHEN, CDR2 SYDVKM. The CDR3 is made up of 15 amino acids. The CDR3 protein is CASSPRGQFNEKLFF. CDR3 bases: TGTGCCAGCAGTCCCCGGGGACAGTTTAATGAAAAACTGTTTTTT.

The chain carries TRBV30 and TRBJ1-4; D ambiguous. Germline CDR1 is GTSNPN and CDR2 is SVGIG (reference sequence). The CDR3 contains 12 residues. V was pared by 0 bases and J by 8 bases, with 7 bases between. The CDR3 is CAWSVREEKLFF. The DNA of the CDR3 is TGTGCCTGGAGTGTACGGGAAGAAAAACTGTTTTTT.

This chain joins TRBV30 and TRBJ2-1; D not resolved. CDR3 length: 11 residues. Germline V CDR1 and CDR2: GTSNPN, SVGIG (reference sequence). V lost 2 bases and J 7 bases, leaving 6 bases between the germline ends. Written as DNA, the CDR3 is TGTGCCTGGAGTTCCTTAAATGAGCAGTTCTTC. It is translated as CAWSSLNEQFF.